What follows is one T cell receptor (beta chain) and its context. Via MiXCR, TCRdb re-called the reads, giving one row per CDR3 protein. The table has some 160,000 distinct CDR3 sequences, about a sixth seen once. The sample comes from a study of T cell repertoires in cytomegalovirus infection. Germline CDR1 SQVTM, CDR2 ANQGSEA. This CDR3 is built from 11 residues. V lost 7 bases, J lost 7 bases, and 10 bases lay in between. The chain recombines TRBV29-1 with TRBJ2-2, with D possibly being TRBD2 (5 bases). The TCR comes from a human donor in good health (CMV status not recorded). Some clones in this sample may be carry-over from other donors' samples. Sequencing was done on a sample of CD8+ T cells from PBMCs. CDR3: CSAGRIGELFF. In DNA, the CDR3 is TGCAGCGCGGGAAGAATCGGGGAGCTGTTTTTT.